What follows are 2 T cell receptor beta chains derived from one specimen sequenced in a study of regulatory T cells in long-lasting Graves disease. In building TCR beta libraries, iRepertoire HTBI primers were used together with Arm-PCR of CDR3 regions. TCRdb re-analysed the multiplex PCR reads in MiXCR, keeping a single row per CDR3 protein. Of roughly 440,000 distinct CDR3 sequences listed, 16% were seen once; the top ten hold around 23%. The time point was: newly diagnosed GD, antithyroid drugs for less than 3 months. The TCR library used RNA extracted from PBMCs. The data were also submitted as part of a second study, on T cells in Graves' hyperthyroidism and ophthalmopathy.

The material sequenced was peripheral blood mononuclear cells (PBMCs), taken at new diagnosis, from a patient treated with antithyroid drugs. These receptors originate from a woman younger than 35 with Graves disease.

This chain joins TRBV20-1 and TRBJ1-1; D gene unclear. Germline V gene sequence: CDR1 DFQATT, CDR2 SNEGSKA (reference sequence). CDR3 length equals 13 residues. V was trimmed by 3 bases and J by 3 bases, leaving 11 bases between them. CDR3 in amino acids: CSASTAEDTEAFF. For the CDR3, the DNA is TGCAGTGCTAGTACAGCTGAGGACACTGAAGCTTTCTTT.

CDR3: CASRRGSGDGYTF. The CDR3 bases are TGTGCCAGCCGGCGAGGGTCTGGGGATGGCTACACCTTC. V is TRBV13 and J is TRBJ1-2; D is unresolved. The CDR3 consists of 13 residues. The ends were cut back, 8 bases at V and 6 bases at J, with 16 bases in the middle. Germline CDR1 and CDR2: PRHDT and FYEKMQ (reference sequence).